The table lists the clone carrying this T cell receptor (beta chain) with a few counts. What it binds is unknown. The sample belongs to a study of T cells in Graves' hyperthyroidism and ophthalmopathy. Broader study findings: Within blood appeared most thyroid clonotypes that had expanded above 0.001.

Patients were excluded because of uncontrolled infection, other autoimmune disease, pregnancy or lactation. Diagnoses were established using clinical symptoms, serum thyroxine and TRAb, thyroid ultrasound and orbital computed tomography. The source material, RNA transcripts, was used to amplify TCR beta CDR3 regions. A set of HTBI primers served as the primers for a first-round RT-PCR of the TCR CDR3. TCRdb re-called the multiplex PCR reads with MiXCR, one entry per CDR3 protein. The profile shows over 550,000 distinct CDR3 sequences, 16% of them singletons. Sequenced sample: blood. The clonotype originates from a woman aged 18-29 years with Graves' hyperthyroidism.

CDR3 in amino acids: CASSSYSVNTEAFF. In DNA form, the CDR3 reads TGTGCCAGCAGCTCCTATTCTGTGAACACTGAAGCTTTCTTT. V and J are TRBV7-2 and TRBJ1-1; D is uncertain. V was cut by 4 bases and J by 0 bases, with 9 bases left in between. The germline V gene has CDR1 SGHTA and CDR2 FQGNSA. The CDR3 sequence is 14 residues long.